This T cell receptor beta chain was obtained from a study of T cell repertoires in cytomegalovirus infection. CDR3 length: 15 amino acids. The V gene lost 8 bases and the J gene lost 2 bases, with 17 bases spanning the gap. Regarding this clonotype: Its antigen is currently unknown.

TCRdb ran MiXCR on the reads and lists one entry per CDR3 protein. This table holds hundreds of thousands of distinct CDR3 sequences, around 31% found once. J is TRBJ2-1 and V is TRBV5-3, with D perhaps TRBD2 (6 bases). TRBV5-3 is flagged as an ORF with uncertain function. The receptor was derived from a human donor in good health (CMV status not recorded). Some clones in this sample may be carry-over from other donors' samples. The sequenced sample was cultured CD8+ T cells from PBMCs, obtained from culture after CMV antigen stimulation. CDR3 loop: CASSKSSVPYNEQFF. In DNA, the CDR3 is TGTGCCAGCAGCAAGTCTAGCGTCCCCTACAATGAGCAGTTCTTC.